This T cell receptor beta chain was obtained from a study of T cells in Graves' hyperthyroidism and ophthalmopathy. Study-level points and caveats: Patients with ophthalmopathy were separated from those with stable hyperthyroidism by a 13 V-J model.

This clonotype was counted at least ten times. Its specificity is unknown. Uncontrolled infection, other autoimmune disease, pregnancy or lactation barred patients from enrollment. Looked up from germline, CDR1 is DFQATT and CDR2 is SNEGSKA (reference sequence). The trim removed 5 bases at V and 7 bases at J, leaving 5 bases unmatched. The CDR3 extends over 14 amino acids. Regions amplified from RNA transcripts were the TCR beta CDR3 regions. A set of HTBI primers served as the primers for a first-round RT-PCR of the TCR CDR3. From the multiplex PCR reads, TCRdb called clonotypes with MiXCR, one entry per CDR3 protein. The sample shows some 650,000 distinct CDR3 sequences, more than 15% of them seen only once.

The chain couples TRBV20-1 to TRBJ2-1; TRBD2 agrees at 13 bases. Material for sequencing was blood. The sequence derives from a middle-aged woman with Graves' ophthalmopathy. The CDR3 nucleotides read TGCAGTGCTGCGGGACTAGCGGGAATGAATGAGCAGTTCTTC. This encodes CSAAGLAGMNEQFF.